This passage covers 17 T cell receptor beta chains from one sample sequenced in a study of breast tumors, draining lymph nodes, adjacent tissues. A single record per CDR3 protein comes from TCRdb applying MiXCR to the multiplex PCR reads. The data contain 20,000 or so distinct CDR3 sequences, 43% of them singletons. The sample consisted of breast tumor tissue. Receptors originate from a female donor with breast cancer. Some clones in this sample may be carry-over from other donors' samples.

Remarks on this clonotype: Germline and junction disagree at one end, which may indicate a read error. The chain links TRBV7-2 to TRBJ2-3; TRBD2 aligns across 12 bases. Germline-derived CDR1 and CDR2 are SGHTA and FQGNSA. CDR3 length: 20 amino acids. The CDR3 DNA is TGTGCCGGCAGCTTTCCCCTCGGGACTAGCGGGCCCACTCTTTTGGATACGCAGTATTTT. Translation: CAGSFPLGTSGPTLLDTQYF.

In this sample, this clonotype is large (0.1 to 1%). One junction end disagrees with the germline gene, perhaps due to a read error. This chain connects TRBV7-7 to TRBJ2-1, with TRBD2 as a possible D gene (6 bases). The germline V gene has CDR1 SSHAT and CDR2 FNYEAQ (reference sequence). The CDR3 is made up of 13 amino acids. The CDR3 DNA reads TGTGCTAGCAGTTGGGGTGGAGGGTTTGAGCAGTTCTTC. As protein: CASSWGGGFEQFF.

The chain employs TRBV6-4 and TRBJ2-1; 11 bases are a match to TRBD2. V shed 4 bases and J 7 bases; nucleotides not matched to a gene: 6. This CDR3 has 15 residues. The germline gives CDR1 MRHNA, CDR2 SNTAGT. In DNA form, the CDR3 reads TGTGCCAGCAGTGTCTTAGCGGGAGGGCCGAATGAGCAGTTCTTC. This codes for CASSVLAGGPNEQFF.

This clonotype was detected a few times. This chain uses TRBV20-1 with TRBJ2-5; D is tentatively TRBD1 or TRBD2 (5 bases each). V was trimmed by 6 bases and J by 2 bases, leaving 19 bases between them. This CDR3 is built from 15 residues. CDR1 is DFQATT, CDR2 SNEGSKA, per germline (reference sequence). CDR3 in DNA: TGCAGTGCAAACTTCCGGGACCCCCATCAAGAGACCCAGTACTTC. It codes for CSANFRDPHQETQYF.

In DNA, the CDR3 is TGTGCCAGCACATACAGGGGAGAAGCTTTCTTT. The encoded protein is CASTYRGEAFF. The chain has TRBV6-5 and TRBJ1-1; TRBD1 matches at 7 bases. From germline, CDR1 is MNHEY and CDR2 SVGAGI. The V gene end was trimmed by 7 bases and the J gene end by 8 bases; junction bases not matched to a gene: 4. This CDR3 is 11 amino acids long.

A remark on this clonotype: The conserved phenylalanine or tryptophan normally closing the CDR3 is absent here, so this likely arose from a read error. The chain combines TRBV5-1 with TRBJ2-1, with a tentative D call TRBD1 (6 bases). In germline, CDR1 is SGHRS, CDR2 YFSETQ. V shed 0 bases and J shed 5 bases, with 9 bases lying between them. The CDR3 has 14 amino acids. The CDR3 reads CASSLGQVDNEQFL. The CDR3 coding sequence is TGCGCCAGCAGCTTGGGACAGGTGGACAATGAGCAGTTCCTC.

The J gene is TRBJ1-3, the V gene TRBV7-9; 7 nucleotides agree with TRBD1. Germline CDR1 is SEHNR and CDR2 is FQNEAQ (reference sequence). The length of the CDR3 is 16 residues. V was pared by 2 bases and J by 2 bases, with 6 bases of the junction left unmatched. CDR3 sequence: CASSLLLQGAGNTIYF. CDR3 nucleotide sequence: TGTGCCAGCAGCTTATTGCTGCAGGGGGCTGGAAACACCATATATTTT.

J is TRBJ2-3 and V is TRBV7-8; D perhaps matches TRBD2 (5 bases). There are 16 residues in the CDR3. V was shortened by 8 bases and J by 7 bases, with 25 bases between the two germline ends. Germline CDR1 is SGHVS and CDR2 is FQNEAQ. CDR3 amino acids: CASQPHLRDSPNTQYF. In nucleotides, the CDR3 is TGTGCCAGCCAACCTCACCTACGGGATTCTCCTAATACGCAGTATTTT.

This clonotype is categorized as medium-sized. CDR3 sequence: CASSQDASGSGDEQYF. Here the CDR3 DNA reads TGTGCCAGCAGCCAAGATGCTAGCGGGAGCGGGGACGAGCAGTACTTC. The chain carries TRBV4-2 and TRBJ2-7, with TRBD2 identical over 10 bases. Germline V gene data show CDR1 as LGHNA and CDR2 as YNFKEQ. V shed 0 bases and J 5 bases; nucleotides not matched to a gene: 7. This CDR3 has 16 residues.

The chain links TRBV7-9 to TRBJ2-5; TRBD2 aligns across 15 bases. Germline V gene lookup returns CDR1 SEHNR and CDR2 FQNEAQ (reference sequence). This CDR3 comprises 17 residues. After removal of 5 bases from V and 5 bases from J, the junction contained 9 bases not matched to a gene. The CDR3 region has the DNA TGTGCCAGCAGCGTCAAAGGGACTAGCGGGAGGTTTGAGACCCAGTACTTC. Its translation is CASSVKGTSGRFETQYF.

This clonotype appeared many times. CDR3 sequence: CASSFSGRRETQYF. The CDR3 DNA sequence: TGTGCCAGCAGTTTTAGCGGGAGAAGAGAGACCCAGTACTTC. This chain connects TRBV6-6 to TRBJ2-5; 9 nucleotides line up with TRBD2. The CDR3 contains 14 residues. V lost 4 bases and J lost 4; bases outside the gene matches: 4. Looked up from germline, CDR1 is MNHNY and CDR2 is SVGAGI (reference sequence).

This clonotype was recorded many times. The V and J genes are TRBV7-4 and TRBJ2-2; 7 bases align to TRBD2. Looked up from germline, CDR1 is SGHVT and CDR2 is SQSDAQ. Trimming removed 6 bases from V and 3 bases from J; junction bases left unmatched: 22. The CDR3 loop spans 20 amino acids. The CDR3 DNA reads TGTGCCAGCAGACACCAGCCTATGCGGTGGACTAGTGTTTACACCGGGGAGCTGTTTTTT. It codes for CASRHQPMRWTSVYTGELFF.

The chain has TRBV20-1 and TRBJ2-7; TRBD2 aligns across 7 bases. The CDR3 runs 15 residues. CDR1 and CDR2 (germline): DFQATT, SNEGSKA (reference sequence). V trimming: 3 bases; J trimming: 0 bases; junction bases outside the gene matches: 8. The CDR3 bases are TGCAGTGCTAGGGAGAGCGGGGCCATCTCCTACGAGCAGTACTTC. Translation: CSARESGAISYEQYF.

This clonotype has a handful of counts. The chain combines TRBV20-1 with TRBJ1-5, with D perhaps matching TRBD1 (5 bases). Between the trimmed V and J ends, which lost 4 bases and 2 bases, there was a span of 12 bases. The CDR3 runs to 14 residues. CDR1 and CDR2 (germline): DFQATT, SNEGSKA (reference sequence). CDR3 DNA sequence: TGCAGTGCTATCAGTTCAGGGCGCAATCAGCCCCAGCATTTT. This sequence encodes CSAISSGRNQPQHF.

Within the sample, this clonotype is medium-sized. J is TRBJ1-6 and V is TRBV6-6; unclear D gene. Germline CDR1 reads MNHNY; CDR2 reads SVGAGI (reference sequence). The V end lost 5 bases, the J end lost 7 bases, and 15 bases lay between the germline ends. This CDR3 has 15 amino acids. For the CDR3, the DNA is TGTGCCAGCAGTGAGATTGGGAGGAGGAATTCACCCCTCCACTTT. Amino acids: CASSEIGRRNSPLHF.

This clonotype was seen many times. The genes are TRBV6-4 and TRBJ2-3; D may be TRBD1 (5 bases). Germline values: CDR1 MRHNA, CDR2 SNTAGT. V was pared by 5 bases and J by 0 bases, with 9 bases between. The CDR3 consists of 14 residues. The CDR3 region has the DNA TGTGCCAGCAGTCAGGGCGGAAGCACAGATACGCAGTATTTT. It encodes CASSQGGSTDTQYF.

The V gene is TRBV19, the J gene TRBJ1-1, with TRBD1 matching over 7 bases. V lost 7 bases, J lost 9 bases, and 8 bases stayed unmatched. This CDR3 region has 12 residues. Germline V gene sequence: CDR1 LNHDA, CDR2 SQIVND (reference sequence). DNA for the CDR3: TGTGCCAGTAACCCTCAGGGGGGGAAAGCTTTCTTT. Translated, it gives CASNPQGGKAFF.